This TCR beta chain was documented in a study of CXCR3-negative and CXCR3-positive naive CD8 T cells. Naive CD8+ T cells showed CD45RO-CCR7+CD27+CD95-. Findings and limits, study-wide: For naive cells, CXCR3-negative and CXCR3-positive subsets had similar TRBV-TRBJ usage; for memory cells, usage differed. Naive subsets had comparable surface CD5, so TRB CDR3 properties gauged TCR strength.

Libraries were UMI-labeled 5' RACE TRB cDNA. With the 5' RACE reads reprocessed, TCRdb shows one record per CDR3 protein and no DNA. The sample table includes over 70,000 distinct CDR3 sequences. This CDR3 spans 16 amino acids. Germline V gene lookup returns CDR1 LGHNA and CDR2 YSLEER. Concerning this clonotype: Its antigen is undetermined.

Input material: naive CXCR3- CD8+ T cells from blood. As to subset: CD45RO-CCR7+CD27+CD95- naive CD8+ T cells lacking CXCR3 (TNR3-). This receptor was identified in a human donor in good health. Some clones in this sample may be carry-over from other donors' samples. The V call is TRBV4-3, the J call TRBJ2-3. CDR3 in amino acids: CASSQDFGGGADTQYF.